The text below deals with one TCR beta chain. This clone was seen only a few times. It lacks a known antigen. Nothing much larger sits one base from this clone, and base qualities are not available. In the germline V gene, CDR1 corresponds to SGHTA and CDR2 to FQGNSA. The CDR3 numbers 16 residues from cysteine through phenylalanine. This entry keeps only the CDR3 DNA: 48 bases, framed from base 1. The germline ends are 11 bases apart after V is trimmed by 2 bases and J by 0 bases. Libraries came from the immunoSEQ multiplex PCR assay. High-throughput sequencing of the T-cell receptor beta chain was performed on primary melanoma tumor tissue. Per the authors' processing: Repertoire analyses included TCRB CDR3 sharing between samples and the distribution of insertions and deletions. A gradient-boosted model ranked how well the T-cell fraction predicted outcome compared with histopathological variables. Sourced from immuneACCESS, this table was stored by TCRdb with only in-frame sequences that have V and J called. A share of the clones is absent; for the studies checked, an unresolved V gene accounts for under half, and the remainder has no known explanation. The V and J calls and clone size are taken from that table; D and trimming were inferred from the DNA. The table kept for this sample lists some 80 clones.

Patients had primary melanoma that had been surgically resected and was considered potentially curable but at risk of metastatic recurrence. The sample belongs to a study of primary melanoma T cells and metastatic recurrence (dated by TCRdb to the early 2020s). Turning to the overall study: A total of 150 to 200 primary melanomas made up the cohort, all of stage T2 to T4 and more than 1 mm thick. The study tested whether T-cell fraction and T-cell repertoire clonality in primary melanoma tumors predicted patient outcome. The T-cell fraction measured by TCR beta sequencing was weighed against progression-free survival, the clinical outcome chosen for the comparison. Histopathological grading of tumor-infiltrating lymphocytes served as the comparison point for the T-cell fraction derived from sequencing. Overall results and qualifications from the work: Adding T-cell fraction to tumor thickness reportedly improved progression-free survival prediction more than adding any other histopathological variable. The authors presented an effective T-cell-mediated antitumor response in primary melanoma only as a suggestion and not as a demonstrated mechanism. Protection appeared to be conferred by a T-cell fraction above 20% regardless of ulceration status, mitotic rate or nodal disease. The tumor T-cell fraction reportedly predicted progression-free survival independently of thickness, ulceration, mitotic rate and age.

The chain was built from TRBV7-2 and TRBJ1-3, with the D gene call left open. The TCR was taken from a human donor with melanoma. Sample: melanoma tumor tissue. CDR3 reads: CASSLLIRGSGNTIYF. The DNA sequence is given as TGTGCCAGCAGCTTATTGATCCGGGGCTCTGGAAACACCATATATTTT.